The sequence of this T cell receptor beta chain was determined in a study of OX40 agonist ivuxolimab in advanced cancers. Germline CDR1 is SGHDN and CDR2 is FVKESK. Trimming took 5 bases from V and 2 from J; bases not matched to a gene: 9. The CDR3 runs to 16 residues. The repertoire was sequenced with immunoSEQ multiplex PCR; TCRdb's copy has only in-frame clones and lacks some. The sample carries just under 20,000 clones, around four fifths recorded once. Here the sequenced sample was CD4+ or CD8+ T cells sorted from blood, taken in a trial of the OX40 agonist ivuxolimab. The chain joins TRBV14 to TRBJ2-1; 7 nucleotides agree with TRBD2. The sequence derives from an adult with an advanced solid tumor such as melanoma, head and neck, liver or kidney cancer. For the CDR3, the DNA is TGTGCCAGCAGCAGCCGGGACTACATAACCTACAATGAGCAGTTCTTC. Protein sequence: CASSSRDYITYNEQFF.